This is a list of T cell receptor beta chains from one sample in a study of Graves' ophthalmopathy and Graves' hyperthyroidism. A single record per CDR3 protein comes from TCRdb applying MiXCR to the multiplex PCR reads. The sample lists 300,000 to 500,000 distinct CDR3 sequences; about 16% were seen once. Sequencing was carried out using peripheral blood. These receptors all come from a woman under 30 with stable Graves' hyperthyroidism. The CDR3 runs from the conserved cysteine through the conserved F or W. A D gene is named only where the DNA matches it firmly. Expanded clones are given a class, and other clones once, few, many or no size at all.

TRBV6-5	TRBJ1-5	TRBD1	many	TGTGCCAGCGTACAGGGGTGCAATCAGCCCCAGCATTTT	CASVQGCNQPQHF
TRBV6-5	TRBJ2-3	TRBD2	many	TGTGCCAGCAGTTACTCGGGTAGCGGGGGGACAGATACGCAGTATTTT	CASSYSGSGGTDTQYF
TRBV11-1	TRBJ2-2	.	few	TGTGCCAGCAGTGGGGGCATCGGGGAGCTGTTTTTT	CASSGGIGELFF
TRBV19	TRBJ2-5	TRBD1	many	TGTGCCAGTAGCCTCTGGGGCGGACAGGGGCCCCTCCAAGAGACCCAGTACTTC	CASSLWGGQGPLQETQYF
TRBV12-3/TRBV12-4	TRBJ1-2	TRBD1	many	TGTGCCAGCAGTCCACACAGGGGACACTATGGCTACACCTTC	CASSPHRGHYGYTF
TRBV25-1	TRBJ1-1	.	.	TGTGCCAGCAGCGCCGACAGTGGCCTTATGAACACTGAAGCTTTCTTT	CASSADSGLMNTEAFF
TRBV7-2	TRBJ2-5	.	many	TGTGCCAGCAGCTTCTCGTACCAAGAGACCCAGTACTTC	CASSFSYQETQYF
TRBV19	TRBJ1-1	.	.	TGTGCCAGTAGTATTCGGGGGAGAAAGGAGGCTTTCTTT	CASSIRGRKEAFF
TRBV2	TRBJ2-2	.	.	TGTGCCAGCACTGGAGGGACAGTAAACACCGGGGAGCTGTTTTTT	CASTGGTVNTGELFF
TRBV13	TRBJ2-2	TRBD1	many	TGTGCCAGCAGCACGATAACAGGGGGCTCCGGGGAGCTGTTTTTT	CASSTITGGSGELFF
TRBV9	TRBJ2-5	.	many	TGTGCCAGCAGCGCCGGGGGTCAGTCCCAAGAGACCCAGTACTTC	CASSAGGQSQETQYF
TRBV6-5	TRBJ2-5	TRBD2	many	TGTGCCAGCAGTTGGGCTAGCGGGGGAGAGACCCAGTACTTC	CASSWASGGETQYF
TRBV2	TRBJ2-7	TRBD1	many	TGTGCCAGCAAAGGCGGGACAGGGGGCTACGAGCAGTACTTC	CASKGGTGGYEQYF
TRBV10-3	TRBJ1-2	.	few	TGTGCCATCAGTGAGTCGTGTTATGGCTACACCTTC	CAISESCYGYTF
TRBV11-2	TRBJ2-6	.	many	TGTGCCAGCAGCATGATCAGGGGGGCCAACGTCCTGACTTTC	CASSMIRGANVLTF
TRBV5-1	TRBJ2-2	TRBD1	many	TGCGCCAGCAGAACCGGGACAGATTACACCGGGGAGCTGTTTTTT	CASRTGTDYTGELFF
TRBV27	TRBJ1-2	TRBD1	many	TGTGCCAGCAGCCCTAACGGACAGGGGGGCTATGGCTACACCTTC	CASSPNGQGGYGYTF
TRBV12-3/TRBV12-4	TRBJ2-5	.	many	TGTGCCAGCAGTTTAGAAGGGGCAGAGACCCAGTACTTC	CASSLEGAETQYF
TRBV7-2	TRBJ2-2	.	few	TGTGCCAGCAGCCCCCGCAGGATCAACACCGGGGAGCTGTTTTTT	CASSPRRINTGELFF
TRBV10-1	TRBJ2-2	.	few	TGCGCCAGCAGTGAGCCATACACCGGGGAGCTGTTTTTT	CASSEPYTGELFF
TRBV7-2	TRBJ1-2	.	many	TGTGCCAGCAGCTTAGGGGGGGGTTTTAACTATGGCTACACCTTC	CASSLGGGFNYGYTF
TRBV18	TRBJ1-4	.	few	TGTGCCAGCTCACCGACCTCCGGGACGGGGAGTGAAAAACTGTTTTTT	CASSPTSGTGSEKLFF
TRBV19	TRBJ1-2	.	many	TGTGCCAGTAGTATCAGCGCCAGTGACTATGGCTACACCTTC	CASSISASDYGYTF
TRBV2	TRBJ2-7	TRBD1	.	TGTGCCAGCAAGAGATCGGGACAGGGGGTTCGCGAGCAGTACTTC	CASKRSGQGVREQYF
TRBV7-2	TRBJ2-7	.	.	TGTGCCAGCAGTCCGACCTGGGGAGAGCAGTACTTC	CASSPTWGEQYF
TRBV6-5	TRBJ2-5	.	many	TGTGCCAGCAGTTTGCTCATCCAAGAGACCCAGTACTTC	CASSLLIQETQYF
TRBV24-1	TRBJ2-5	TRBD1	.	TGTGCCACCAGTGACCCAACCGGACAGGGGAAGGAGACCCAGTACTTC	CATSDPTGQGKETQYF
TRBV20-1	TRBJ2-5	TRBD1	many	TGCAGTGCTAGACGCGACAGGGAAGAGACCCAGTACTTC	CSARRDREETQYF
TRBV12-3/TRBV12-4	TRBJ2-7	.	few	TGTGCCAGCAGTGGATCCGGGACGCTTACCTACGAGCAGTACTTC	CASSGSGTLTYEQYF
TRBV10-3	TRBJ2-2	TRBD1	.	TGTGCCATCAGTGAGTCCCCGGGACAGGGGAACACCGGGGAGCTGTTTTTT	CAISESPGQGNTGELFF
TRBV12-3/TRBV12-4	TRBJ1-6	.	many	TGTGCCAGCAGACACGGACGGGACTATAATTCACCCCTCCACTTT	CASRHGRDYNSPLHF
TRBV12-3/TRBV12-4	TRBJ1-2	.	.	TGTGCCAGCAGTTTGGCAGATAGCTACACCTTC	CASSLADSYTF
TRBV20-1	TRBJ2-7	TRBD2	many	TGCAGTGCTAGAGATGAACTAGCGGGGGGCCACGAGCAGTACTTC	CSARDELAGGHEQYF
TRBV19	TRBJ1-5	.	many	TGTGCCAGTAGTTTGGGAGGGCAACAGCCCCAGCATTTT	CASSLGGQQPQHF
TRBV7-8	TRBJ2-5	.	many	TGTGCCAGCAGCTACCTAGCGTCCGTAGAGACCCAGTACTTC	CASSYLASVETQYF
TRBV5-1	TRBJ2-7	.	many	TGCGCCAGCAGCTTGGGACTAGTCTACGAGCAGTACTTC	CASSLGLVYEQYF
TRBV11-2	TRBJ2-7	TRBD1	many	TGTGCCAGCAGCCCGGGGACAGGGGGAGCCGAGCAGTACTTC	CASSPGTGGAEQYF
TRBV11-1	TRBJ1-1	.	many	TGTGCCAGCAGCTTATACCCACCAAAGGGGCTGGGAGCTGAAGCTTTCTTT	CASSLYPPKGLGAEAFF
TRBV2	TRBJ2-7	.	many	TGTGCCAGCAGGAAGGGTATGAAGGCAGGCTACGAGCAGTACTTC	CASRKGMKAGYEQYF
TRBV19	TRBJ1-2	.	many	TGTGCCAGTAATCATATGGACAGCGATCCCTATGGCTACACCTTC	CASNHMDSDPYGYTF
TRBV18	TRBJ2-5	.	.	TGTGCCAGCTCACCTTGGCAAGAGACCCAGTACTTC	CASSPWQETQYF
TRBV27	TRBJ1-5	.	.	TGTGTCAGTAGTTTAATAGGGGGAGCTCAGCCCCAGCATTTT	CVSSLIGGAQPQHF
TRBV15	TRBJ2-7	TRBD2	.	TGTGCCACCAGCAGGGCTGGACTAGCGGGAGGGTTCGAGCAGTACTTC	CATSRAGLAGGFEQYF
TRBV7-2	TRBJ2-2	.	many	TGTGCCAGCAGCTTAGGGGAGAACACCGGGGAGCTGTTTTTT	CASSLGENTGELFF
TRBV4-2	TRBJ1-6	TRBD1	few	TGTGCCAGCAGCCCGCGGGAGGACAGGGGGTCACCCCTCCACTTT	CASSPREDRGSPLHF
TRBV6-5	TRBJ1-5	.	many	TGTGCCAGCAGTTACTCGATGGGGAACAATCAGCCCCAGCATTTT	CASSYSMGNNQPQHF
TRBV6-1	TRBJ1-2	.	many	TGTGCCAGCAGTCGCTCAGGGACCGGCGGTGGCTACACCTTC	CASSRSGTGGGYTF
TRBV6-2/TRBV6-3	TRBJ1-5	.	many	TGTGCCAGCAGTGCGGGTCGTCAGCCCCAGCATTTT	CASSAGRQPQHF
TRBV7-2	TRBJ2-7	TRBD2	many	TGTGCCAGCAGCTCGTTAGCGGGCGGGGGGTACGAGCAGTACTTC	CASSSLAGGGYEQYF